The clone carrying this T cell receptor (beta chain) was detected only a few times. Unique molecular identifiers were added to individual cDNA molecules. MiXCR was run by TCRdb on the 5' RACE reads, yielding one entry per CDR3 protein. The sample lists more than 80,000 distinct CDR3 sequences, approximately 11% occurring once. The source of the sample is a study of early T cells in non-severe SARS-CoV-2 infection. Turning to the study itself: Sequencing used unsorted whole-blood bulk RNA, so chains lack pairing.

CDR1 and CDR2 from the germline V gene are SNHLY and FYNNEI. The CDR3 contains 15 residues. J was trimmed by 1 base and V by 6 bases; bases with no gene match: 2. The chain joins TRBV2 to TRBJ2-5; 13 positions agree with TRBD2. Sequenced material: whole blood. The receptor was isolated from an adult who was a healthcare worker with PCR-confirmed SARS-CoV-2 infection or an uninfected control (not recorded which). CDR3 protein: CASSGTSGVQETQYF. In DNA form, the CDR3 reads TGTGCCAGCAGCGGGACTAGCGGGGTCCAAGAGACCCAGTACTTC.